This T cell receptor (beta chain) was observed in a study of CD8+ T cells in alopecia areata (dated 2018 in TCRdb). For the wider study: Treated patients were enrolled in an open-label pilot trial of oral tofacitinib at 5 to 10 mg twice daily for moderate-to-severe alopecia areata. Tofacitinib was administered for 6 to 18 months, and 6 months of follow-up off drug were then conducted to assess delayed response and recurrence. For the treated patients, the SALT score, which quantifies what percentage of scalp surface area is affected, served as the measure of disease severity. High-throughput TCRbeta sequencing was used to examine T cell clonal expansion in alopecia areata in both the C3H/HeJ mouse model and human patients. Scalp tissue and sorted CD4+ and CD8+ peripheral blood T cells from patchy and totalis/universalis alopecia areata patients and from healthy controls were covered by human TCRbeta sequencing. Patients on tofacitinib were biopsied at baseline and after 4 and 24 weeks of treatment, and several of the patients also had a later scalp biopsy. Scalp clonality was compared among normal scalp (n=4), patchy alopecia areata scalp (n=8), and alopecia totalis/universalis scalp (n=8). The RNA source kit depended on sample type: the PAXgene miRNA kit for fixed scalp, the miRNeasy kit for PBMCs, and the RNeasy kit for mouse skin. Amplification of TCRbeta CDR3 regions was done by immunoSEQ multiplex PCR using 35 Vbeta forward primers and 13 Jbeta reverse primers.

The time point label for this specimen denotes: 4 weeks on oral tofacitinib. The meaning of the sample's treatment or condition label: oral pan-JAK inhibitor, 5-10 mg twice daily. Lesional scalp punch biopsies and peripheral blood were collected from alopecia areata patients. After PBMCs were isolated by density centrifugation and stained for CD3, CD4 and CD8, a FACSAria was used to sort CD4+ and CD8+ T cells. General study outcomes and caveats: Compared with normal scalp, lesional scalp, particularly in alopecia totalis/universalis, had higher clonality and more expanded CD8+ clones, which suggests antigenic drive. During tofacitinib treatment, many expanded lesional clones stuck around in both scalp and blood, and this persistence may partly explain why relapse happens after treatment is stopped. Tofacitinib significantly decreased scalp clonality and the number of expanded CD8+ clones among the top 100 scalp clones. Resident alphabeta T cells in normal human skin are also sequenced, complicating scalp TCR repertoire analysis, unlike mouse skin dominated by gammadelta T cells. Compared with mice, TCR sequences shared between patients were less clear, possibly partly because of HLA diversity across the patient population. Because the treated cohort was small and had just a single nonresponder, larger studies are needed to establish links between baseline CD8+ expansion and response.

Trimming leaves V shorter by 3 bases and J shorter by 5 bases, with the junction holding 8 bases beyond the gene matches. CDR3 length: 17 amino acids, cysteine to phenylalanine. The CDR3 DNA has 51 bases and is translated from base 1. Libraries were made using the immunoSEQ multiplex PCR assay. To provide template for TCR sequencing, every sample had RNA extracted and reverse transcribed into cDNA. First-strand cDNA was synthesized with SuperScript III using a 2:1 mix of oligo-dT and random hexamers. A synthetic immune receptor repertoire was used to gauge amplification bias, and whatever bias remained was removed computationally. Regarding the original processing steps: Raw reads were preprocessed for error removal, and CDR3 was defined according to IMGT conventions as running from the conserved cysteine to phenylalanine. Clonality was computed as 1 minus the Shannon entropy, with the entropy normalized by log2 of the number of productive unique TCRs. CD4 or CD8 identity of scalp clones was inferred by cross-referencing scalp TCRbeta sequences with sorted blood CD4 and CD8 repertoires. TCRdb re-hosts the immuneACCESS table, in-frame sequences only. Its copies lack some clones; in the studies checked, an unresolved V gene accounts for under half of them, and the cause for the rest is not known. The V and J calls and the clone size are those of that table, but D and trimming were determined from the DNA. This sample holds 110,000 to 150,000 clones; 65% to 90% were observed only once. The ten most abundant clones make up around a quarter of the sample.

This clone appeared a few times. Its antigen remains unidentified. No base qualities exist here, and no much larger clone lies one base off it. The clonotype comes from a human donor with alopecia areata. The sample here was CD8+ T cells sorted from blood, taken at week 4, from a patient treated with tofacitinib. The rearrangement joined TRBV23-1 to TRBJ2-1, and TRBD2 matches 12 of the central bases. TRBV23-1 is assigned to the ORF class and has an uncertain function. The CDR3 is CASSQYPTSGGHNEQFF. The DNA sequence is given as TGCGCCAGCAGTCAGTATCCGACTAGCGGGGGCCACAATGAGCAGTTCTTC.